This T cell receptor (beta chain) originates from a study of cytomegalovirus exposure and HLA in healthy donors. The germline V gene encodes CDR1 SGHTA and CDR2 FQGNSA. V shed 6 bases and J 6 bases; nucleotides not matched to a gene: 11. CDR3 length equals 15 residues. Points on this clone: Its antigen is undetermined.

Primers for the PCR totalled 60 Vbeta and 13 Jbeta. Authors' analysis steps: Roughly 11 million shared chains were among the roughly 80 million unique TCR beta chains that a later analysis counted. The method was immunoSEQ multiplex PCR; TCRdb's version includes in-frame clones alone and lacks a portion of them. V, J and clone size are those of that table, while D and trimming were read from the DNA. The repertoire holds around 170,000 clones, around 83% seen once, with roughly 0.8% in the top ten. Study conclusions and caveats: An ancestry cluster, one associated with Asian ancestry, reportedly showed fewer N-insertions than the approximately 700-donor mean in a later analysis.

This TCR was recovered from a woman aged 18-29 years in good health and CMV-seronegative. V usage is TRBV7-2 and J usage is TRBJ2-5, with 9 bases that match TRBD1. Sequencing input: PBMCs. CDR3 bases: TGTGCCAGCAGACAACCGGGACAGGGCGCAAAGACCCAGTACTTC. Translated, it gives CASRQPGQGAKTQYF.